Below are 30 T cell receptor beta chains sequenced from a single sample in a study of cytomegalovirus exposure and HLA in healthy donors. Primers included in the PCR were 60 Vbeta and 13 Jbeta primers. Data came from immunoSEQ multiplex PCR; TCRdb stores just in-frame clones and leaves some out. In the table there are 150,000 to 200,000 clones, about 80% of which are singletons. The source material was PBMCs. These receptors all come from a man in his late teens or twenties in good health and CMV-seropositive.

This sequence joins TRBV5-4 and TRBJ2-1; D is perhaps TRBD2 (6 bases). Germline CDR1 reads SGHNT; CDR2 reads YYREEE (reference sequence). Trimming shortened V by 0 bases and J by 8 bases, and 9 bases separated the two germline ends. This CDR3 has 13 amino acids. The CDR3 nucleotides are TGTGCCAGCAGCTTGGGGGGCGGGGATGAGCAGTTCTTC. It codes for CASSLGGGDEQFF. Full variable domain (rest looked up from reference TRBV5-4 and TRBJ2-1): ETGVTQSPTHLIKTRGQQVTLRCSSQSGHNTVSWYQQALGQGPQFIFQYYREEENGRGNFPPRFSGLQFPNYSSELNVNALELDDSALYLCASSLGGGDEQFFGPGTRLTVL.

About this clone: The sample carries other DNA sequences with the same CDR3. This rearrangement joins TRBV7-2 to TRBJ1-1; D perhaps matches TRBD1 (5 bases). The CDR3 loop spans 15 amino acids. Trimming took off 5 bases at V and 0 bases at J, with 13 bases between the two ends. In germline, CDR1 is SGHTA, CDR2 FQGNSA. This CDR3 reads CASSPLRGLNTEAFF. CDR3 nucleotide sequence: TGTGCCAGCAGCCCTCTGCGGGGACTGAACACTGAAGCTTTCTTT.

V gene TRBV28 combines with J gene TRBJ2-7, with 12 bases fitting TRBD2. CDR1 MDHEN and CDR2 SYDVKM come from the germline V gene. This CDR3 spans 19 amino acids. Trimming removed 4 bases from V and 2 bases from J; junction bases left unmatched: 15. DNA of the CDR3: TGTGCCAGCAGTTGGGACCTACGACTAGCGGGGGATGGGACCTACGAGCAGTACTTC. Translation gives CASSWDLRLAGDGTYEQYF.

The chain recombines TRBV10-1 with TRBJ1-2; D is possibly TRBD1 (6 bases). V was cut by 3 bases and J by 7 bases, with 12 bases left in between. The V gene's germline CDR1 is WNHNN and CDR2 SYGVQD (reference sequence). The CDR3 runs 13 residues. The CDR3 loop is CASSDREQGGYTF. As DNA, the CDR3 is TGCGCCAGCAGTGATCGGGAACAGGGTGGCTACACCTTC.

This clone was observed a single time. V usage is TRBV9 and J usage is TRBJ1-2; D remains ambiguous. The CDR3 is 17 amino acids. Germline V gives CDR1 SGDLS, CDR2 YYNGEE. Trimming left V 3 bases short and J 7 bases short, with 25 bases between. The CDR3 nucleotides read TGTGCCAGCAGCGCGGAAACAGTTTCGGGGAGGGTTGGTGGCTACACCTTC. It codes for CASSAETVSGRVGGYTF.

There are a few counts of this clone. The genes are TRBV29-1 and TRBJ2-5, with 8 positions matching TRBD1. The trim removed 7 bases at V and 5 bases at J, leaving 6 bases unmatched. The CDR3 sequence is 12 residues long. From germline, CDR1 is SQVTM and CDR2 ANQGSEA. The CDR3 sequence is CSAVQGAETQYF. The DNA of the CDR3 is TGCAGCGCGGTGCAGGGGGCCGAGACCCAGTACTTC.

The gene calls are TRBV10-3 and TRBJ1-5; D not certain. Germline CDR1 reads ENHRY; CDR2 reads SYGVKD. The ends were cut back, 3 bases at V and 4 bases at J, with 10 bases in the middle. The CDR3 has 14 amino acids. The CDR3 reads CAISERTGNQPQHF. The CDR3 DNA follows: TGTGCCATCAGTGAACGGACGGGGAATCAGCCCCAGCATTTT.

The V gene is TRBV5-1, the J gene TRBJ1-2; 9 positions agree with TRBD1. V shed 0 bases, J shed 8 bases, and the junction held 8 bases outside the gene matches. Germline V CDR1 and CDR2: SGHRS, YFSETQ. CDR3 size: 15 residues. The CDR3 region is CASSLEGQGVGGYTF. CDR3 nucleotides: TGCGCCAGCAGCTTGGAGGGACAGGGAGTGGGAGGCTACACCTTC.

This chain joins TRBV29-1 and TRBJ2-5; 9 nucleotides line up with TRBD2. From germline, CDR1 is SQVTM and CDR2 ANQGSEA. V dropped 4 bases and J dropped 2; count of bases not matched to a gene: 5. The CDR3 spans 14 residues. The CDR3 region is CSVASGAKQETQYF. The CDR3 coding sequence is TGCAGCGTTGCTAGCGGGGCTAAACAAGAGACCCAGTACTTC. The complete variable domain, with remaining parts taken from reference TRBV29-1 and TRBJ2-5, reads SAVISQKPSRDICQRGTSLTIQCQVDSQVTMMFWYRQQPGQSLTLIATANQGSEATYESGFVIDKFPISRPNLTFSTLTVSNMSPEDSSIYLCSVASGAKQETQYFGPGTRLLVL.

The gene calls are TRBV5-1 and TRBJ2-7; TRBD2 agrees at 7 bases. Germline V gene sequence: CDR1 SGHRS, CDR2 YFSETQ. CDR3 length: 14 amino acids. Losses at the gene ends were 5 bases for V and 1 base for J; bases not matched to a gene: 6. The CDR3 DNA sequence: TGCGCCAGCAGTCATGGACTAGGTTCCTACGAGCAGTACTTC. Translation gives CASSHGLGSYEQYF.

The gene calls are TRBV15 and TRBJ1-5; D perhaps matches TRBD1 (6 bases). The CDR3 loop spans 15 amino acids. The V gene's germline CDR1 is LNHNV and CDR2 YYDKDF (reference sequence). V lost 0 bases and J lost 6, with 12 bases in between. The CDR3 reads CATSRDEGVRQPQHF. CDR3 DNA sequence: TGTGCCACCAGCAGAGATGAGGGGGTCCGTCAGCCCCAGCATTTT.

The gene calls are TRBV5-1 and TRBJ2-7; 9 nucleotides match TRBD2. Germline V CDR1 and CDR2: SGHRS, YFSETQ. This CDR3 is built from 14 residues. V trimming: 3 bases; J trimming: 6 bases; junction bases outside the gene matches: 7. CDR3 in amino acids: CASSWAGTSSEQYF. DNA of the CDR3: TGCGCCAGCAGCTGGGCCGGGACTAGCTCCGAGCAGTACTTC.

This clone appeared a few times. V and J are TRBV9 and TRBJ1-2; D is perhaps TRBD1 (6 bases). Per the germline V gene, CDR1 is SGDLS and CDR2 is YYNGEE. Trimming pared 0 bases from V and 8 bases from J, leaving 11 bases between. The CDR3 length is 13 residues. The chain's CDR3 is CASSVEAGVGYTF. The CDR3 DNA reads TGTGCCAGCAGCGTAGAGGCAGGGGTAGGCTACACCTTC.

On this clone: Other nucleotide sequences in the sample specify the same CDR3. Here the CDR3 reads CASSFGVRAGNTIYF. In nucleotides, the CDR3 is TGTGCCAGCAGTTTCGGGGTACGAGCTGGAAACACCATATATTTT. V is TRBV28 and J is TRBJ1-3; D call uncertain. Germline loops: CDR1 MDHEN, CDR2 SYDVKM. Trimming shortened V by 3 bases and J by 2 bases, and 11 bases separated the two germline ends. This CDR3 region has 15 residues.

This clone was seen just once. This chain connects TRBV6-5 to TRBJ1-1, with unresolved D. Germline assignment: CDR1 MNHEY and CDR2 SVGAGI. The V end was cut by 4 bases, the J end by 6 bases, with 9 bases between. CDR3 length: 12 residues. CDR3 in amino acids: CASSSSFSEAFF. CDR3 nucleotide sequence: TGTGCCAGCAGTTCTAGCTTCTCTGAAGCTTTCTTT.

The genes are TRBV2 and TRBJ1-4; 8 nucleotides line up with TRBD1. With 8 bases clipped from V and 6 bases from J, the junction kept 5 bases outside the gene matches. There are 13 residues in the CDR3. CDR1 SNHLY and CDR2 FYNNEI come from the germline V gene. The CDR3 here is CASGTGGYEKLFF. DNA of the CDR3: TGTGCCAGCGGAACAGGGGGATATGAAAAACTGTTTTTT.

This clone was counted only a few times. This chain uses TRBV28 with TRBJ2-7, with 9 nucleotides matching TRBD1. V was clipped by 6 bases and J by 2 bases; unmatched bases: 17. This CDR3 has 18 amino acids. Looked up from germline, CDR1 is MDHEN and CDR2 is SYDVKM. This CDR3 reads CASSSYRGLSANPYEQYF. The CDR3 nucleotides read TGTGCCAGCAGCTCTTACAGGGGGCTTAGTGCCAATCCCTACGAGCAGTACTTC.

This clone was observed once. CDR3 protein: CSGRGGVPGELFF. CDR3 in DNA: TGCAGCGGCCGGGGGGGGGTCCCCGGGGAGCTGTTTTTT. V and J are TRBV29-1 and TRBJ2-2, with 8 bases that match TRBD2. This CDR3 has 13 amino acids. The germline V gene has CDR1 SQVTM and CDR2 ANQGSEA. The trim removed 7 bases at V and 6 bases at J, leaving 7 bases unmatched.

This rearrangement joins TRBV5-5 to TRBJ1-4; D is uncertain. V shed 1 base and J shed 5 bases, with 9 bases lying between them. Per the germline V gene, CDR1 is SGHKS and CDR2 is YYEKEE (reference sequence). The CDR3 extends over 14 amino acids. The CDR3 coding sequence is TGTGCCAGCAGCTTGTTCCGTGAGAATGAAAAACTGTTTTTT. Protein sequence: CASSLFRENEKLFF.

This chain links TRBV6-1 with TRBJ2-5; D possibly corresponds to TRBD1 (5 bases). The CDR3 runs 14 residues. CDR1 is MNHNS and CDR2 is SASEGT in the germline V gene. V lost 1 base and J 4 bases, leaving 10 bases between the germline ends. The CDR3 is CASSEGGLSETQYF. The CDR3 DNA reads as TGTGCCAGCAGTGAAGGGGGCCTCTCAGAGACCCAGTACTTC.

This rearrangement joins TRBV6-1 to TRBJ2-3, with a weak D call TRBD2 (5 bases). This CDR3 region has 16 residues. CDR1 is MNHNS, CDR2 SASEGT, per germline. The V end was cut by 2 bases, the J end by 2 bases, with 14 bases between. This CDR3 reads CASSETAGGSTDTQYF. CDR3 coding DNA: TGTGCCAGCAGTGAAACGGCGGGCGGGTCCACAGATACGCAGTATTTT.

This clone turned up a few times. The chain couples TRBV4-1 to TRBJ2-1; 11 bases fit TRBD2. After removal of 4 bases from V and 0 bases from J, the junction contained 5 bases not matched to a gene. Germline CDR1 MGHRA, CDR2 YSYEKL. This CDR3 is 17 amino acids long. CDR3 sequence (DNA): TGCGCCAGCAGCCGAGGGGGACTAGCGGCCTCCTACAATGAGCAGTTCTTC. As protein: CASSRGGLAASYNEQFF.

V is TRBV11-2 and J is TRBJ1-4; D remains ambiguous. From germline, CDR1 is SGHAT and CDR2 FQNNGV. The CDR3 spans 13 residues. V lost 3 bases, J lost 5 bases, and 7 bases lay in between. The CDR3 region is CASSFTVNEKLFF. The DNA of the CDR3 is TGTGCCAGCAGCTTTACGGTGAATGAAAAACTGTTTTTT.

V and J are TRBV6-6 and TRBJ2-2, with D possibly matching TRBD2 (6 bases). Germline assignment: CDR1 MNHNY and CDR2 SVGAGI (reference sequence). V was shortened by 2 bases and J by 2 bases, with 9 bases between the two germline ends. CDR3 size: 15 residues. CDR3 sequence: CASSYIAGNTGELFF. The CDR3 bases are TGTGCCAGCAGTTACATTGCGGGAAACACCGGGGAGCTGTTTTTT.

This rearrangement joins TRBV21-1 to TRBJ2-7; the listed D gene, TRBD1, was not tested against the DNA. TRBV21-1 is a pseudogene. CDR3 size: 14 residues. CDR3 sequence: CASRDRGRTYEQYF. The DNA for the CDR3 is TGTGCCAGCAGAGACAGGGGGCGAACCTACGAGCAGTACTTC.

DNA for the CDR3: TGTGCCAGCAGCCCGCAGGGTGGGGGGGCCAACGTCCTGACTTTC. Translated: CASSPQGGGANVLTF. The chain couples TRBV7-6 to TRBJ2-6; a possible D gene is TRBD1 (5 bases). The CDR3 covers 15 residues. Germline V CDR1 and CDR2: SGHVS, FNYEAQ. The germline V and J ends were trimmed by 5 bases and 4 bases, with 12 bases remaining between them.

This chain joins TRBV27 and TRBJ2-3; 8 positions match TRBD2. Germline V gene data show CDR1 as MNHEY and CDR2 as SMNVEV (reference sequence). J was trimmed by 1 base and V by 4 bases; bases with no gene match: 4. The CDR3 extends over 15 amino acids. The chain's CDR3 is CASSSGLVGTDTQYF. CDR3 DNA: TGTGCCAGCAGTTCGGGACTAGTGGGCACAGATACGCAGTATTTT.

The chain employs TRBV19 and TRBJ2-2, with TRBD1 matching 9 bases. With 4 bases clipped from V and 6 bases from J, the junction kept 6 bases outside the gene matches. The CDR3 covers 15 residues. CDR1 is LNHDA, CDR2 SQIVND, per germline (reference sequence). The CDR3 loop reads CASSRTGVGSGELFF. CDR3 bases: TGTGCCAGTAGTAGGACAGGGGTGGGATCCGGGGAGCTGTTTTTT.

V usage is TRBV13 and J usage is TRBJ2-7; D call uncertain. The CDR3 has 13 amino acids. V was pared by 5 bases and J by 5 bases, with 13 bases between. CDR1 and CDR2 from the germline V gene are PRHDT and FYEKMQ (reference sequence). The CDR3 DNA follows: TGTGCCAGCAGCCCGTCGGCGGCCGACGAGCAGTACTTC. Its protein product is CASSPSAADEQYF.

This rearrangement joins TRBV19 to TRBJ1-5; TRBD1 might be the D (5 bases). The CDR3 sequence is 13 residues long. Germline CDR1 and CDR2: LNHDA and SQIVND (reference sequence). With 7 bases removed from V and 2 bases from J, the gap between germline ends came to 9 bases. The CDR3 is CASMGQRNQPQHF. The CDR3 DNA reads as TGTGCCAGTATGGGGCAGCGCAATCAGCCCCAGCATTTT.